The next 14 T cell receptor beta chains were all read from a single sample in a study of cytomegalovirus exposure and HLA in healthy donors. The PCR used 60 Vbeta and 13 Jbeta primers. Using immunoSEQ multiplex PCR, the repertoire was profiled, and TCRdb retains in-frame clones only, with some absent. The table lists fewer than 250,000 clones, more than 65% of them singletons, with less than 4% in the top ten. Sequenced material: PBMCs. These receptors originate from a woman in her twenties or thirties in good health and CMV-seropositive.

The chain is built from TRBV20-1 and TRBJ2-3; D perhaps matches TRBD2 (6 bases). The germline gives CDR1 DFQATT, CDR2 SNEGSKA (reference sequence). The CDR3 length is 11 residues. The CDR3 region is CSWTTTDTQYF. CDR3 DNA: TGCAGCTGGACTACTACAGATACGCAGTATTTT.

The genes are TRBV5-5 and TRBJ2-7, with a weak D call TRBD2 (5 bases). The CDR3 runs 17 residues. Trimming cost V 2 bases and J 2 bases, with 20 bases left between them. In germline, CDR1 is SGHKS, CDR2 YYEKEE (reference sequence). The CDR3 region has the DNA TGTGCCAGCAGCTTCCGGGCGGGTACCCCCCTCGCCTACGAGCAGTACTTC. Translating it yields CASSFRAGTPLAYEQYF.

The rearrangement joins TRBV18 to TRBJ2-1, with TRBD1 matching over 8 bases. The CDR3 runs 16 residues. Germline V gives CDR1 KGHSH, CDR2 LQKENI. The junction had 10 bases not matched to a gene; V was cut back by 0 bases and J by 9 bases. The CDR3 DNA follows: TGTGCCAGCTCACCACCGGCGGCAGGGGGCTTGGGTGAGCAGTTCTTC. Protein product: CASSPPAAGGLGEQFF.

The chain uses TRBV13 and TRBJ2-3, with TRBD2 matching 8 bases. The CDR3 length is 15 residues. Germline V gene lookup returns CDR1 PRHDT and CDR2 FYEKMQ (reference sequence). V lost 5 bases to trimming and J lost 1 base; unmatched junction nucleotides: 5. CDR3 protein: CASSPGLARTDTQYF. The CDR3 region has the DNA TGTGCCAGCAGCCCTGGACTAGCTCGCACAGATACGCAGTATTTT.

The chain combines TRBV2 with TRBJ2-7, with TRBD1 as a possible D gene (6 bases). The ends were cut back, 6 bases at V and 1 base at J, with 10 bases in the middle. The length of the CDR3 is 13 residues. Germline V gene sequence: CDR1 SNHLY, CDR2 FYNNEI. The CDR3 sequence: CASSGDTSYEQYF. The DNA of the CDR3 is TGTGCCAGCAGCGGGGACACATCCTACGAGCAGTACTTC.

This clone was detected a few times. This same CDR3 is encoded by further DNA sequences in the sample. This chain uses TRBV20-1 with TRBJ2-5, with D uncertain. Trimming shortened V by 5 bases and J by 3 bases, and 4 bases separated the two germline ends. Germline V gene sequence: CDR1 DFQATT, CDR2 SNEGSKA (reference sequence). The CDR3 totals 10 residues. The CDR3 loop is CSAFKETQYF. The CDR3 DNA reads TGCAGTGCTTTCAAAGAGACCCAGTACTTC.

The V call is TRBV27, the J call TRBJ1-5; TRBD1 matches at 7 bases. V gave up 5 bases and J gave up 1 base; unmatched junction bases: 5. The CDR3 is 15 residues long. The V gene's germline CDR1 is MNHEY and CDR2 SMNVEV (reference sequence). The CDR3 coding sequence is TGTGCCAGCAGTCAGATGACAGGGAGCAATCAGCCCCAGCATTTT. Its translation is CASSQMTGSNQPQHF.

The chain combines TRBV28 with TRBJ2-7; 9 bases are shared with TRBD1. The CDR3 totals 23 residues. J gave up 3 bases and V 5 bases, and 32 bases lay outside the gene matches. Germline V gene data show CDR1 as MDHEN and CDR2 as SYDVKM. Here the CDR3 DNA reads TGTGCCAGCAGTCCACCCTCCCAAAAACCCAGTCCCGGGACAGGGAAACCCATCTACGAGCAGTACTTC. Translation: CASSPPSQKPSPGTGKPIYEQYF.

The genes are TRBV7-2 and TRBJ2-5; 9 bases are shared with TRBD1. The length of the CDR3 is 15 residues. Per the germline V gene, CDR1 is SGHTA and CDR2 is FQGNSA. Trimming cost V 5 bases and J 2 bases; bases outside gene matches: 6. CDR3 amino acids: CASSVGTGTQETQYF. The CDR3 DNA reads TGTGCCAGCAGCGTCGGGACAGGGACGCAAGAGACCCAGTACTTC.

The genes are TRBV5-8 and TRBJ2-1; 11 nucleotides match TRBD2. The ends lost 2 bases at V and 4 bases at J; junction bases unmatched: 2. Per germline, CDR1 SGHTS and CDR2 YDEGEE. The CDR3 is made up of 15 amino acids. CDR3: CASSFSSGRYNEQFF. The CDR3 DNA reads as TGTGCCAGCAGCTTCTCTAGCGGGAGGTACAATGAGCAGTTCTTC.

This clone was seen a few times. The rearrangement joins TRBV5-4 to TRBJ2-7, with D possibly matching TRBD2 (5 bases). From germline, CDR1 is SGHNT and CDR2 YYREEE (reference sequence). V gave up 4 bases and J gave up 1 base, with 21 bases separating them. The length of the CDR3 is 17 residues. Here the CDR3 reads CASSGWSPIATSYEQYF. The CDR3 DNA is TGTGCCAGCAGCGGTTGGTCCCCGATAGCGACGTCCTACGAGCAGTACTTC.

The chain carries TRBV10-3 and TRBJ1-1; D gene unclear. The CDR3 extends over 12 amino acids. Per germline, CDR1 ENHRY and CDR2 SYGVKD. Trimming removed 6 bases from V and 5 bases from J, with 10 bases in between. In DNA form, the CDR3 reads TGTGCCATCAGCGGTCCGAGTACTGAAGCTTTCTTT. Translating gives CAISGPSTEAFF.

The rearrangement links TRBV11-2 to TRBJ2-6; D is undetermined. Between the trimmed V and J ends, which lost 3 bases and 7 bases, there was a span of 19 bases. Germline assignment: CDR1 SGHAT and CDR2 FQNNGV. This CDR3 contains 17 residues. CDR3 coding DNA: TGTGCCAGCAGCTTTGGTGTCTCCGCCAGTTCAGCCAACGTCCTGACTTTC. It encodes CASSFGVSASSANVLTF.

The J gene is TRBJ1-2, the V gene TRBV5-5, with D perhaps matching TRBD1 (5 bases). This CDR3 spans 12 amino acids. CDR1 is SGHKS and CDR2 is YYEKEE in the germline V gene (reference sequence). Trimming pared 5 bases from V and 8 bases from J, leaving 13 bases between. DNA for the CDR3: TGTGCCAGCAGTGGGAGGGACCGGGGCTACACCTTC. It translates to CASSGRDRGYTF.